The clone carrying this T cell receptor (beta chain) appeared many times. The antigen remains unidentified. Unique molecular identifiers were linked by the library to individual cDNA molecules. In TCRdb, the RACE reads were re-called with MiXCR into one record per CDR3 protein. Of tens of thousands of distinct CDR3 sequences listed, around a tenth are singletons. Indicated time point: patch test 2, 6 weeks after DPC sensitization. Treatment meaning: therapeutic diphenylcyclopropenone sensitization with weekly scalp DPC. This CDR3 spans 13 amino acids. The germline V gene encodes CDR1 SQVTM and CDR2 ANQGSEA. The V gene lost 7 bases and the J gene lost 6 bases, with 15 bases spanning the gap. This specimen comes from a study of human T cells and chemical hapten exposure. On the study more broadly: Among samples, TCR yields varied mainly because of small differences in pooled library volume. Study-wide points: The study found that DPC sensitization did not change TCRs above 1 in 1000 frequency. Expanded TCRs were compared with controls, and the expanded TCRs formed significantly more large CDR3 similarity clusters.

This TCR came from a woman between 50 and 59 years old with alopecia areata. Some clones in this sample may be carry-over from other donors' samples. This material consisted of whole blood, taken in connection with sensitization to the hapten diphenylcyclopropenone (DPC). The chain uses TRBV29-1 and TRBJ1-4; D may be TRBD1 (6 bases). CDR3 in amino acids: CSGKKGGDEKLFF. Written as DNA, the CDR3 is TGCAGCGGGAAGAAGGGGGGCGATGAAAAACTGTTTTTT. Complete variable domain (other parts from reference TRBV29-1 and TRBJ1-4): SAVISQKPSRDICQRGTSLTIQCQVDSQVTMMFWYRQQPGQSLTLIATANQGSEATYESGFVIDKFPISRPNLTFSTLTVSNMSPEDSSIYLCSGKKGGDEKLFFGSGTQLSVL.